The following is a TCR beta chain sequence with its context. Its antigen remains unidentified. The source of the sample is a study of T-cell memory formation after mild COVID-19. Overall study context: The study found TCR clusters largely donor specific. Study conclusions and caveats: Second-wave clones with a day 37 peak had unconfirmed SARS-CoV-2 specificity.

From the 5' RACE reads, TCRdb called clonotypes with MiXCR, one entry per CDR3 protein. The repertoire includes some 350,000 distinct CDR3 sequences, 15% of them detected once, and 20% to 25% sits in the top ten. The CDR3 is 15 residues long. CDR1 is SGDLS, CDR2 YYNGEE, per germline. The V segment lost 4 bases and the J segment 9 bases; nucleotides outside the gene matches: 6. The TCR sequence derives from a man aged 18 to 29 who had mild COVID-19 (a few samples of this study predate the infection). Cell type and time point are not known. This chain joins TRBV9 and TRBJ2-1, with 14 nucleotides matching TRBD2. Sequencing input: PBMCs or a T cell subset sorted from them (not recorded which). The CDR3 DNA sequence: TGTGCCAGCAGCCCGATGGGACTAGCGGGGGCTGAGCAGTTCTTC. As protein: CASSPMGLAGAEQFF.